The clone carrying this TCR beta chain occurred many times. The CDR3 covers 16 residues. The germline gives CDR1 MDHEN, CDR2 SYDVKM. V gave up 6 bases and J gave up 0 bases, with 15 bases separating them. This sample was included in a study of T cells in Graves' hyperthyroidism and ophthalmopathy. Template material for amplifying TCR beta CDR3 regions consisted of RNA transcripts. TCR CDR3 underwent first-round RT-PCR with the HTBI primer set. TCRdb reanalysed the multiplex PCR reads using MiXCR and keeps one entry per CDR3 protein. The data hold a few hundred thousand distinct CDR3 sequences, with around 14% observed a single time.

The V and J genes are TRBV28 and TRBJ2-1; no clear D. This clonotype was obtained from a woman aged 25 to 39 with Graves' hyperthyroidism. Sequencing used blood. The CDR3 protein is CASRARGSSSYNEQFF. Written as DNA, the CDR3 is TGTGCCAGCAGGGCCCGTGGGTCATCCTCCTACAATGAGCAGTTCTTC.